This T cell receptor beta chain was retrieved from a study of blood T cell repertoires in COVID-19. Study summary: Nucleic acid was either cDNA or gDNA, and it came from T cells, B-cell-depleted T cells, or PBMCs.

V dropped 3 bases and J dropped 8; count of bases not matched to a gene: 7. Germline V gene sequence: CDR1 SGHRS, CDR2 YFSETQ. The CDR3 totals 15 residues. Per the authors' pipeline: Quantification of nucleated cells was approximated via reference gene primer amplification. Sequencing used immunoSEQ multiplex PCR; TCRdb keeps in-frame clones, though not all of them. V, J and clone size derive from that table, while D and trimming were established from the DNA sequence. The sample yields 130,000 to 150,000 clones, approximately 89% seen once. The sample was peripheral blood. The chain is built from TRBV5-1 and TRBJ1-4; TRBD1 matches 10 bases. This clonotype was sampled from a human donor in a cohort sampled during active COVID-19. CDR3 sequence: CASSSKPGQGEKLFF. CDR3 bases: TGCGCCAGCAGCTCGAAACCGGGACAGGGGGAAAAACTGTTTTTT.